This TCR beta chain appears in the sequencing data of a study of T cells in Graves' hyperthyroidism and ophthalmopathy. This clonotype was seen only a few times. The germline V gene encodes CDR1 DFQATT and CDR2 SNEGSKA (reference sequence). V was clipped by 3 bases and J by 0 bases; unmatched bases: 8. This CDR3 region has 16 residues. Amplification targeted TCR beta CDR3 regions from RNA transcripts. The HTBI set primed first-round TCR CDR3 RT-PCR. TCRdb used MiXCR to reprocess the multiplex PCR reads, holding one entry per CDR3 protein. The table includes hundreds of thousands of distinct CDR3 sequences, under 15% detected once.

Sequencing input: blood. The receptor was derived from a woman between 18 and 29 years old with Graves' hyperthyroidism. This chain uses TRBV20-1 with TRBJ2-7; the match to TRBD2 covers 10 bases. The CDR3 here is CSARGRSGGGSYEQYF. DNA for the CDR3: TGCAGTGCTAGGGGGAGAAGCGGGGGGGGCTCCTACGAGCAGTACTTC.